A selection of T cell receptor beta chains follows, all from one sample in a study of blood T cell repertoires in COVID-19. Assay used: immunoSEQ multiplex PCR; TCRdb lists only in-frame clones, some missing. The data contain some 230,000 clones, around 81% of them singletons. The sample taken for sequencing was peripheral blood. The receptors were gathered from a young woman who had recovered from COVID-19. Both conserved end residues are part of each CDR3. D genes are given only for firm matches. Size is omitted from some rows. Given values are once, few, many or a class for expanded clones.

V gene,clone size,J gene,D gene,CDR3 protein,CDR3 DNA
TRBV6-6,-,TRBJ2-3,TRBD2,CASSYPTSGTDTQYF,TGTGCCAGCAGTTACCCGACTAGCGGCACAGATACGCAGTATTTT
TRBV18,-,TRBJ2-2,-,CASSPIGGGGFGELFF,TGTGCCAGCTCACCCATAGGCGGTGGCGGATTTGGGGAGCTGTTTTTT
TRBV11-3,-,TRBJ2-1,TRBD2,CASSLDPPTSGSREQFF,TGTGCCAGCAGCTTAGATCCCCCGACTAGCGGGAGCCGTGAGCAGTTCTTC
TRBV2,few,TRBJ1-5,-,CASIPPHQPQHF,TGTGCCAGCATCCCTCCCCATCAGCCCCAGCATTTT
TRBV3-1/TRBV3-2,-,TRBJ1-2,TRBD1,CASSQDLYRGRLYGYTF,TGTGCCAGCAGCCAAGATCTTTACAGGGGAAGGCTCTATGGCTACACCTTC
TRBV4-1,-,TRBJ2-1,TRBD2,CASSQGVRDYFYNEQFF,TGCGCCAGCAGCCAAGGGGTCCGGGACTACTTCTACAATGAGCAGTTCTTC
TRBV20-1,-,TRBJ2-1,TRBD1,CSASPTQGAGEQFF,TGCAGTGCTAGTCCCACCCAGGGGGCAGGTGAGCAGTTCTTC
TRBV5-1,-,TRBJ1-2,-,CASQSGAGGHGYTF,TGCGCCAGCCAATCTGGCGCGGGCGGTCATGGCTACACCTTC
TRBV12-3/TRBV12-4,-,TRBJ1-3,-,CASSLQNTIYF,TGTGCCAGCAGTTTACAAAACACCATATATTTT
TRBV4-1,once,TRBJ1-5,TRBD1,CASSQVAPGTGVRNQPQHF,TGCGCCAGCAGCCAAGTCGCCCCCGGGACAGGGGTGCGCAATCAGCCCCAGCATTTT
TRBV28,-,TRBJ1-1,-,CASSLMGTSWNTEAFF,TGTGCCAGCAGTTTAATGGGGACATCATGGAACACTGAAGCTTTCTTT
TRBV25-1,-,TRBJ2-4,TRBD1,CASSDSGTGLAKNIQYF,TGTGCCAGCAGTGATTCCGGGACAGGCCTAGCCAAAAACATTCAGTACTTC
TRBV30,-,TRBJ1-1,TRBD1,CAWTDRGRRTEAFF,TGTGCCTGGACTGACAGGGGGCGACGCACTGAAGCTTTCTTT
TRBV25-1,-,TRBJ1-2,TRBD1,CASSGTGLLYGYTF,TGTGCCAGCAGTGGGACAGGGCTCCTCTATGGCTACACCTTC
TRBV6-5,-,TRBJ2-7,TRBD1,CASSHRGGYEQYF,TGTGCCAGCAGTCACAGGGGCGGCTACGAGCAGTACTTC
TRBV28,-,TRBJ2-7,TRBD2,CASRRLASYEQYF,TGTGCCAGCAGGAGACTAGCATCCTACGAGCAGTACTTC
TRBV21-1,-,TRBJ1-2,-,CASSRLPERGWYGYTF,TGTGCCAGCAGCCGGTTGCCCGAAAGGGGATGGTATGGCTACACCTTC
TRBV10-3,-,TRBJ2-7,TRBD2,CAISGAGWGGAEQYF,TGTGCCATCAGTGGAGCGGGCTGGGGAGGGGCCGAGCAGTACTTC
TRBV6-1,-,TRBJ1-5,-,CASSESWGGTLNQPQHF,TGTGCCAGCAGTGAAAGTTGGGGAGGGACACTAAATCAGCCCCAGCATTTT